The 5 T cell receptor beta chains below come from one sample, sequenced in a study of human T cells and chemical hapten exposure. MiXCR, run by TCRdb on the RACE reads, gives a single entry per CDR3 protein. Among 75,000 to 100,000 distinct CDR3 sequences, 9.3% were seen once, and the ten largest hold more than 2%. As for time point: patch test 2, 6 weeks after DPC sensitization. Sample treatment: therapeutic diphenylcyclopropenone sensitization with weekly scalp DPC. The sequencing here drew on whole blood, taken in connection with sensitization to the hapten diphenylcyclopropenone (DPC). Receptors originate from a woman in her forties with alopecia areata. Some clones in this sample may be carry-over from other donors' samples.

The sample holds a few counts of this clonotype. V gene TRBV27 combines with J gene TRBJ2-7; 12 nucleotides agree with TRBD2. CDR1 and CDR2 (germline): MNHEY, SMNVEV (reference sequence). This CDR3 comprises 16 residues. J lost 5 bases, V lost 5 bases, and 10 bases had no gene match. DNA of the CDR3: TGTGCCAGCAGTCCGAAGACTAGCGGGAGAAGGAACGAGCAGTACTTC. It codes for CASSPKTSGRRNEQYF.

The chain's CDR3 is CASSQGTGVVSNQPQHF. The DNA for the CDR3 is TGTGCCAGCAGCCAAGGGACAGGTGTGGTTAGCAATCAGCCCCAGCATTTT. J is TRBJ1-5 and V is TRBV5-6; 8 bases agree with TRBD1. The V gene end was trimmed by 4 bases and the J gene end by 0 bases; junction bases not matched to a gene: 9. Germline V CDR1 and CDR2: SGHDT, YYEEEE. This CDR3 comprises 17 residues.

This clonotype was recorded at least ten times. J is TRBJ2-5 and V is TRBV12-3 or TRBV12-4, with TRBD2 matching 7 bases. J was trimmed by 5 bases and V by 3 bases; bases with no gene match: 3. The CDR3 length is 13 residues. CDR3 DNA sequence: TGTGCCAGCAGTTTCGGTAGCGGGGAGACCCAGTACTTC. This sequence encodes CASSFGSGETQYF.

This chain connects TRBV11-1 to TRBJ2-3; TRBD2 agrees at 7 bases. CDR3 length equals 15 residues. Germline V lookup: CDR1 SGHAT, CDR2 FQDESV (reference sequence). V lost 2 bases to trimming and J lost 0 bases; unmatched junction nucleotides: 2. The CDR3 sequence: CASSLSGTSTDTQYF. As DNA, the CDR3 is TGTGCCAGCAGCTTAAGCGGGACCAGCACAGATACGCAGTATTTT.

This clonotype was counted between two and nine times. The chain joins TRBV29-1 to TRBJ2-2, with D perhaps matching TRBD1 or TRBD2 (5 bases each). The germline V gene has CDR1 SQVTM and CDR2 ANQGSEA. V lost 4 bases to trimming and J lost 3 bases, with 9 bases between them. CDR3 length: 13 amino acids. The CDR3 protein is CSVARDDTGELFF. CDR3 nucleotides: TGCAGCGTTGCCAGGGACGACACCGGGGAGCTGTTTTTT.